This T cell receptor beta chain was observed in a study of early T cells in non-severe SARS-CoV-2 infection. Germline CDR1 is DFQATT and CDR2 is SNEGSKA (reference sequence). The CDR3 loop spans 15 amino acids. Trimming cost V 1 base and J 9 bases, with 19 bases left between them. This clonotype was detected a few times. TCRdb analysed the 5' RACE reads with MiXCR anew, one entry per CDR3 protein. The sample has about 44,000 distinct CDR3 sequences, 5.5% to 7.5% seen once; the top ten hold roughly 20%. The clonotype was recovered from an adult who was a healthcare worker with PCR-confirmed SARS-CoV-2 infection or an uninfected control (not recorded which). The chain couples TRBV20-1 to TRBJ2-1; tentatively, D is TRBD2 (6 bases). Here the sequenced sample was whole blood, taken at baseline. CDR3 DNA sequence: TGCAGTGCTAGAGCTGGCGGGACCCCTTTAATTGAGCAGTTCTTC. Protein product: CSARAGGTPLIEQFF.